The 32 T cell receptor beta chains below were found in one sample sequenced in a study of read filtering for tumor transcriptome and immune sequencing. Molecular barcoded adaptors covering alpha/delta and beta/gamma chains were used on roughly 370 ng RNA. TCRdb re-analysed the reads in MiXCR, keeping a single row per CDR3 protein. This sample has 100,000 to 150,000 distinct CDR3 sequences, with less than 15% found just once. The source material was a population of CD138-negative cells sorted from bone marrow. Receptors originate from a donor at least 40 years old with multiple myeloma.

For this clonotype: This clone may be a read error of a much larger clone one base away. This chain connects TRBV7-3 to TRBJ2-7, with 8 bases lining up with TRBD1. Per the germline V gene, CDR1 is SGHTA and CDR2 is FQGTGA. V lost 5 bases, J lost 5 bases, and 2 bases stayed unmatched. This CDR3 contains 12 residues. This CDR3 is CASSQTGDEQYF. The CDR3 DNA sequence: TGTGCCAGCAGCCAGACAGGGGACGAGCAGTACTTC.

This clonotype was seen ten or more times. The chain is built from TRBV30 and TRBJ2-3; no clear D. V was shortened by 3 bases and J by 5 bases, with 9 bases between the two germline ends. CDR3 length: 12 amino acids. Germline V gives CDR1 GTSNPN, CDR2 SVGIG (reference sequence). In DNA, the CDR3 is TGTGCCTGGAGCGAAGGTCGAGATACGCAGTATTTT. This codes for CAWSEGRDTQYF.

In its sample, this clonotype was seen many times. This chain uses TRBV4-1 with TRBJ1-5; perhaps TRBD1 as D (6 bases). CDR3 length equals 15 residues. Trimming removed 0 bases at V and 7 bases at J, with 13 bases between. Germline V gene data show CDR1 as MGHRA and CDR2 as YSYEKL. The CDR3 nucleotides are TGCGCCAGCAGCCAAGATTACAGGGCGTGGCAGCCCCAGCATTTT. Amino acid sequence: CASSQDYRAWQPQHF.

Concerning this clonotype itself: A much larger clone differs by one base, so this may be a read error. The chain couples TRBV6-5 to TRBJ2-2; 8 bases line up with TRBD2. The CDR3 consists of 15 residues. Germline V CDR1 and CDR2: MNHEY, SVGAGI. The chain's CDR3 is CASRQAGANTGELSF. DNA of the CDR3: TGTGCCAGCAGGCAAGCGGGGGCGAACACCGGGGAGCTGTCTTTT.

This chain connects TRBV6-5 to TRBJ1-1; D is unclear. Germline lookup yields CDR1 MNHEY and CDR2 SVGAGI. The length of the CDR3 is 12 residues. V was trimmed by 5 bases and J by 5 bases, leaving 9 bases between them. CDR3 in DNA: TGTGCCAGCAGTCGAACCGGGACTGAAGCTTTCTTT. As protein: CASSRTGTEAFF.

The chain employs TRBV29-1 and TRBJ1-1; no firm D call. From germline, CDR1 is SQVTM and CDR2 ANQGSEA. This CDR3 comprises 11 residues. V lost 1 base, J lost 11 bases, and 11 bases lay in between. The CDR3 sequence is CSVEVGPAAFF. CDR3 in DNA: TGCAGCGTTGAAGTCGGGCCGGCGGCTTTCTTT.

In the case of this clonotype: Here the CDR3 omits its conserved ending phenylalanine or tryptophan, so a read error is the likely source. This sequence joins TRBV29-1 and TRBJ2-1; D is ambiguous. CDR3 length: 12 residues. V lost 7 bases and J 0 bases, leaving 7 bases between the germline ends. Germline CDR1 reads SQVTM; CDR2 reads ANQGSEA. The CDR3 sequence is CSAPISYNEQFL. CDR3 nucleotide sequence: TGCAGCGCACCTATCTCCTACAATGAGCAGTTCCTC.

To note about this clonotype: Only one base separates this from a far larger clonotype, so it likely reflects a read error. The chain joins TRBV6-5 to TRBJ1-1; D possibly corresponds to TRBD1 (5 bases). In germline, CDR1 is MNHEY, CDR2 SVGAGI. Deletions cut 0 bases from V and 5 bases from J, with 13 bases between. The CDR3 sequence is 15 residues long. CDR3 nucleotide sequence: TGTGCCAGCAGTTACTCGGCGGCGGGGGGAACTGAAGCTTTCTTT. This codes for CASSYSAAGGTEAFF.

In this sample, this clonotype turned up many times. The chain is built from TRBV20-1 and TRBJ1-1; unclear D gene. This CDR3 region has 15 residues. CDR1 is DFQATT and CDR2 is SNEGSKA in the germline V gene (reference sequence). The ends were cut back, 0 bases at V and 7 bases at J, with 18 bases in the middle. The CDR3 protein is CSARDFFEGTVEAFF. CDR3 coding DNA: TGCAGTGCTAGAGATTTTTTTGAGGGTACGGTTGAAGCTTTCTTT.

Points on this clonotype: Possible read error: a much larger clone is one base away. The V gene is TRBV5-1, the J gene TRBJ2-2; a possible D gene is TRBD1 (6 bases). The ends were cut back, 2 bases at V and 6 bases at J, with 14 bases in the middle. This CDR3 contains 15 residues. CDR1 and CDR2 (germline): SGHRS, YFSETQ. Here the CDR3 reads CASSFEPGAPGELFF. In DNA, the CDR3 is TGCGCCAGCAGCTTTGAACCAGGGGCCCCCGGGGAGCTGTTTTTT.

This clonotype was counted ten times or more. The chain is built from TRBV4-2 and TRBJ2-2; maybe TRBD1 (6 bases). Trimming removed 0 bases at V and 5 bases at J, with 10 bases between. The CDR3 contains 15 residues. The V gene's germline CDR1 is LGHNA and CDR2 YNFKEQ. The CDR3 sequence: CASSQEGGVTGELFF. CDR3 nucleotide sequence: TGTGCCAGCAGCCAAGAAGGGGGAGTTACCGGGGAGCTGTTTTTT.

Of note for this clonotype: A much larger clone differs from this one at a single base, so this may be a read error. The chain is built from TRBV12-3 or TRBV12-4 and TRBJ1-5; no clear D. The CDR3 runs to 14 residues. CDR3 protein: CDSSLANSNQPQHF. The CDR3 DNA follows: TGTGACAGCAGTTTAGCTAATAGCAATCAGCCCCAGCATTTT.

This clonotype was seen at least ten times. J is TRBJ1-1 and V is TRBV12-3 or TRBV12-4, with D unclear. The CDR3 spans 12 residues. With 5 bases removed from V and 4 bases from J, the gap between germline ends came to 8 bases. The DNA for the CDR3 is TGTGCCAGCAGTAAACAGTTCACTGAAGCTTTCTTT. Its protein product is CASSKQFTEAFF.

This clonotype was detected many times. The chain combines TRBV5-5 with TRBJ2-3; unclear D gene. This CDR3 contains 12 residues. V was trimmed by 6 bases and J by 6 bases, leaving 11 bases between them. Germline V gene lookup returns CDR1 SGHKS and CDR2 YYEKEE (reference sequence). CDR3 amino acids: CASILFGDTQYF. CDR3 nucleotides: TGTGCCAGCATCCTCTTCGGGGATACGCAGTATTTT.

This chain links TRBV3-1 with TRBJ1-1; 10 bases are shared with TRBD1. Germline CDR1 reads LGHDT; CDR2 reads YNNKEL (reference sequence). The CDR3 has 15 residues. V shed 3 bases and J 4 bases; nucleotides not matched to a gene: 5. CDR3 bases: TGTGCCAGCAGCCATGACAGGGGGCGAGGCACTGAAGCTTTCTTT. Protein product: CASSHDRGRGTEAFF.

This clonotype was detected ten times or more. V is TRBV10-2 and J is TRBJ1-4, with D perhaps TRBD1 (6 bases). The CDR3 covers 15 residues. Between the trimmed V and J ends, which lost 5 bases and 0 bases, there was a span of 10 bases. Germline V gives CDR1 WSHSY, CDR2 SAAADI. CDR3 loop: CASSLDSSTNEKLFF. CDR3 nucleotides: TGCGCCAGCAGTCTGGACAGCTCAACTAATGAAAAACTGTTTTTT.

This clonotype was recorded at least ten times. DNA of the CDR3: TGTGCCAGCGGGAGGATCGATGAGCAGTTCTTC. Translating gives CASGRIDEQFF. The rearrangement uses TRBV2 and TRBJ2-1; D is perhaps TRBD2 (6 bases). This CDR3 comprises 11 residues. Per germline, CDR1 SNHLY and CDR2 FYNNEI. Deletions cut 8 bases from V and 8 bases from J, with 10 bases between.

This clonotype showed up just once. One base away lies a much larger clone, so this may be a sequencing read error. The conserved phenylalanine or tryptophan is not found at the CDR3 terminus, so this likely reflects a read error. The rearrangement links TRBV11-2 to TRBJ2-3; the match to TRBD2 covers 11 bases. With V trimmed by 6 bases and J by 7 bases, 12 bases remained unmatched. The germline V gene encodes CDR1 SGHAT and CDR2 FQNNGV. The CDR3 sequence is 16 residues long. The CDR3 sequence is CASRLGLAEPANTQYY. The CDR3 DNA reads as TGTGCCAGCAGGTTGGGACTAGCGGAACCTGCAAATACGCAGTATTAT.

A few counts support this clonotype. With a much larger clone just one base away, this may be a read error. CDR3 coding DNA: TGTGCCAGCAGTTACTCGGTTCAGGGTGGGGATGAAAAACGGTTTTTT. It yields the protein CASSYSVQGGDEKRFF. The chain is built from TRBV6-5 and TRBJ1-4; D is possibly TRBD1 (5 bases). The CDR3 runs 16 residues. From germline, CDR1 is MNHEY and CDR2 SVGAGI.

In its sample, this clonotype was seen many times. The chain is built from TRBV11-2 and TRBJ2-7; no clear D. The CDR3 length is 12 residues. Germline V gene lookup returns CDR1 SGHAT and CDR2 FQNNGV. Trimming pared 5 bases from V and 2 bases from J, leaving 7 bases between. The chain's CDR3 is CASSQSTYEQYF. CDR3 coding DNA: TGTGCCAGCAGCCAATCTACCTACGAGCAGTACTTC.

This clonotype was picked up a small number of times. This rearrangement joins TRBV6-5 to TRBJ1-1; TRBD1 matches 7 bases. The CDR3 loop spans 15 amino acids. The V gene end was trimmed by 6 bases and the J gene end by 4 bases; junction bases not matched to a gene: 11. Germline loops: CDR1 MNHEY, CDR2 SVGAGI. For the CDR3, the DNA is TGTGCCAGCAGACCTAACAGGGGAAGGAGCACTGAAGCTTTCTTT. Residues: CASRPNRGRSTEAFF.

A few counts support this clonotype. This may arise from a read error, as a much more abundant clone is one base away. The chain joins TRBV24-1 to TRBJ2-1; the D gene could be TRBD1 or TRBD2 (7 bases each). V dropped 7 bases and J dropped 8 bases, with 35 bases sitting between them. Germline values: CDR1 KGHDR, CDR2 SFDVKD. The CDR3 is 20 amino acids. The CDR3: CATSETFSSGARGRVDEQFF. The CDR3 region has the DNA TGTGCCACCAGCGAAACATTTTCGTCGGGGGCCAGGGGGAGGGTTGATGAGCAGTTCTTC.

The table lists this clonotype with a few counts. The chain links TRBV19 to TRBJ2-2; TRBD2 matches 8 bases. Germline values: CDR1 LNHDA, CDR2 SQIVND (reference sequence). The CDR3 contains 17 residues. Germline trimming cut 1 base from V and 1 base from J; bases unmatched to any gene: 5. The CDR3 bases are TGTGCCAGTAGTATAGCAGGAGCGGGGGAGAACACCGGGGAGCTGTTTTTT. Translating gives CASSIAGAGENTGELFF.

As regards this clonotype: Sequence at one end of the junction differs from germline and may be a read error. The chain couples TRBV11-1 to TRBJ2-1; D is unresolved. Germline lookup yields CDR1 SGHAT and CDR2 FQDESV (reference sequence). This CDR3 contains 16 residues. For the CDR3, the DNA is TGTGCCAGCAGCCCGATGCGAAGTGGCGCCTACAGTGAGCAGTTCTTC. This gives the protein CASSPMRSGAYSEQFF.

Written as DNA, the CDR3 is TGTGCCAGCAGCGCATTGGGCGGGAGGTCAGATACGCAGTATTTT. This encodes CASSALGGRSDTQYF. The chain combines TRBV7-2 with TRBJ2-3, with TRBD2 identical over 8 bases. V lost 5 bases and J lost 4; bases outside the gene matches: 8. Germline-derived CDR1 and CDR2 are SGHTA and FQGNSA. The CDR3 totals 15 residues.

Ten or more counts support this clonotype. The chain is built from TRBV5-1 and TRBJ2-3, with 11 bases identical to TRBD2. The V and J ends lost 7 bases and 5 bases, in that order; junction bases with no gene match: 15. Germline-derived CDR1 and CDR2 are SGHRS and YFSETQ. The CDR3 is 17 residues long. As DNA, the CDR3 is TGCGCCAGCGGAATACACCGACTAGCGGGAAAAGGAGATACGCAGTATTTT. Its translation: CASGIHRLAGKGDTQYF.

This clonotype turned up a few times. This may stem from a read error, because a much larger clone lies one nucleotide away. The J gene is TRBJ2-2, the V gene TRBV5-1, with D hard to call. Germline CDR1 and CDR2: SGHRS and YFSETQ. CDR3 length: 13 residues. V lost 0 bases and J 6 bases, leaving 6 bases between the germline ends. In nucleotides, the CDR3 is TGCGCCAGCAGCTTGGAGGGCCCCGGGGAGCTGTTTTTT. Translating gives CASSLEGPGELFF. The full variable domain, its missing parts supplied by reference TRBV5-1 and TRBJ2-2, is KAGVTQTPRYLIKTRGQQVTLSCSPISGHRSVSWYQQTPGQGLQFLFEYFSETQRNKGNFPGRFSGRQFSNSRSEMNVSTLELGDSALYLCASSLEGPGELFFGEGSRLTVL.

This clonotype was seen ten or more times. J is TRBJ2-7 and V is TRBV13, with D possibly being TRBD2 (5 bases). Trimming cost V 1 base and J 2 bases, with 15 bases left between them. The CDR3 is made up of 16 amino acids. Looked up from germline, CDR1 is PRHDT and CDR2 is FYEKMQ (reference sequence). The CDR3 loop is CASSLAREALPYEQYF. DNA for the CDR3: TGTGCCAGCAGCTTAGCCCGGGAAGCCTTGCCCTACGAGCAGTACTTC.

This clonotype was observed many times. This rearrangement joins TRBV7-9 to TRBJ2-2, with D hard to call. Trimming took off 5 bases at V and 0 bases at J, with 7 bases between the two ends. The CDR3 contains 14 residues. Germline V gives CDR1 SEHNR, CDR2 FQNEAQ (reference sequence). In DNA form, the CDR3 reads TGTGCCAGCAGCCCCCTTTCGAACACCGGGGAGCTGTTTTTT. This sequence encodes CASSPLSNTGELFF. The full variable domain, completed using reference TRBV7-9 and TRBJ2-2, is DTGVSQNPRHKITKRGQNVTFRCDPISEHNRLYWYRQTLGQGPEFLTYFQNEAQLEKSRLLSDRFSAERPKGSFSTLEIQRTEQGDSAMYLCASSPLSNTGELFFGEGSRLTVL.

This clonotype was recorded at least ten times. This sequence joins TRBV6-1 and TRBJ2-4; TRBD1 might be the D (6 bases). This CDR3 spans 15 amino acids. The V end was cut by 6 bases, the J end by 7 bases, with 19 bases between. CDR1 MNHNS and CDR2 SASEGT come from the germline V gene. CDR3 protein: CASRVATGPLNIQYF. The CDR3 nucleotides read TGTGCCAGCAGAGTGGCGACAGGCCCCCTCAACATTCAGTACTTC.

This clonotype was seen a handful of times. The chain has TRBV7-2 and TRBJ2-5; D is unclear. The CDR3 sequence is 12 residues long. CDR1 is SGHTA and CDR2 is FQGNSA in the germline V gene. Trimming shortened V by 3 bases and J by 4 bases, and 6 bases separated the two germline ends. This CDR3 reads CASSFKRETQYF. The CDR3 coding sequence is TGTGCCAGCAGCTTCAAACGAGAGACCCAGTACTTC.

This clonotype was observed at least ten times. This CDR3 is missing its conserved last phenylalanine or tryptophan, likely due to a read error. The chain links TRBV20-1 to TRBJ2-3; D gene unclear. The CDR3 totals 13 residues. Germline V gives CDR1 DFQATT, CDR2 SNEGSKA (reference sequence). CDR3 bases: TGCAGCTATAGGGCCCCCAACACAGATACGCAGTATTCT. It codes for CSYRAPNTDTQYS.